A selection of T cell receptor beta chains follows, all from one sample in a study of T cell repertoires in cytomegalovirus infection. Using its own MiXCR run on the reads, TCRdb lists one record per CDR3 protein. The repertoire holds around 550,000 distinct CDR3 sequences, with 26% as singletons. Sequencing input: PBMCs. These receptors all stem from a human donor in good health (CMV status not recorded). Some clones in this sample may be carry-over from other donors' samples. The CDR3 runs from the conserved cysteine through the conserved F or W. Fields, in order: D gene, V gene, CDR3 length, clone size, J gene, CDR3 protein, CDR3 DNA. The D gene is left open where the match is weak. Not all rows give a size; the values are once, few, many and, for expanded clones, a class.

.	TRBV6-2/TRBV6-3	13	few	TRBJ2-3	CASSSADGDTQYF	TGTGCCAGCAGTTCGGCAGACGGAGATACGCAGTATTTT
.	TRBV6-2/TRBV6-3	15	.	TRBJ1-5	CASRTRAASNQPQHF	TGTGCCAGCAGGACACGGGCGGCTAGCAATCAGCCCCAGCATTTT
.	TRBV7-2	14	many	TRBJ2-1	CASSPSLGSNEQFF	TGTGCCAGCAGCCCGTCCCTCGGATCGAATGAGCAGTTCTTC
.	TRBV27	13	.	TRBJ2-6	CASALSGANVLTF	TGTGCCAGCGCCCTATCTGGGGCCAACGTCCTGACTTTC
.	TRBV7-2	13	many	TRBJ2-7	CASSPELGYEQYF	TGTGCCAGCAGCCCCGAATTAGGGTACGAGCAGTACTTC
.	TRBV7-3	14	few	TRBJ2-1	CASSRKWDTNEQFF	TGTGCCAGCAGCCGGAAATGGGACACCAATGAGCAGTTCTTC
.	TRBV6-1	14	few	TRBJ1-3	CASFDGSSGNTIYF	TGTGCCAGCTTTGACGGGAGCTCTGGAAACACCATATATTTT
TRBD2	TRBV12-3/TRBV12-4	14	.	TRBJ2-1	CASSFGASGDEQFF	TGTGCCAGCAGCTTCGGCGCTAGCGGCGATGAGCAGTTCTTC
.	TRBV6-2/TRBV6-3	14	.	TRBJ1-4	CASSSPVENEKLFF	TGTGCCAGCAGTTCCCCCGTGGAAAATGAAAAACTGTTTTTT
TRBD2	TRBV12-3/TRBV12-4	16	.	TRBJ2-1	CASITSGGSSYNEQFF	TGTGCCAGCATTACTAGCGGGGGGAGCTCCTACAATGAGCAGTTCTTC
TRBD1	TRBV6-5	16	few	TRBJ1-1	CASRKAGTGGNTEAFF	TGTGCCAGCAGAAAAGCCGGGACAGGGGGCAACACTGAAGCTTTCTTT
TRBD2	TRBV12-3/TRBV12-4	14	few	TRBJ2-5	CASSRPGLRETQYF	TGTGCCAGCAGCCGTCCGGGACTACGGGAGACCCAGTACTTC
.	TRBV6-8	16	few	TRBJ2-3	CASSSEGWSPTDTQYF	TGTGCCAGCAGTTCTGAAGGGTGGTCACCCACAGATACGCAGTATTTT
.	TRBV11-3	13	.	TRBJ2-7	CASSFNRSGEQYF	TGTGCCAGCAGCTTTAACAGGTCTGGTGAGCAGTACTTC
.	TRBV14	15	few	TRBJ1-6	CASSGRSSYNSPLHF	TGTGCCAGCAGTGGGAGGAGCTCCTATAATTCACCCCTCCACTTT
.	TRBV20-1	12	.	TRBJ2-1	CSAWRERNEQFF	TGCAGTGCTTGGAGGGAGCGGAATGAGCAGTTCTTC
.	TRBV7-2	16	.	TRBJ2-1	CASSPLAWTSYNEQFF	TGTGCCAGCAGCCCGCTAGCGTGGACCTCCTACAATGAGCAGTTCTTC
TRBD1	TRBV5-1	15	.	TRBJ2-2	CASSPTGEGTGELFF	TGCGCCAGCAGCCCGACAGGGGAAGGCACCGGGGAGCTGTTTTTT
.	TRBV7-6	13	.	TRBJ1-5	CASSSRENQPQHF	TGTGCCAGCAGCTCACGGGAGAATCAGCCCCAGCATTTT
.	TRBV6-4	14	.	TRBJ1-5	CASSAWDGNQPQHF	TGTGCCAGCAGCGCCTGGGACGGAAATCAGCCCCAGCATTTT
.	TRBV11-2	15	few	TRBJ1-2	CASSLGLGSRYGYTF	TGTGCCAGCAGCTTAGGTCTGGGTAGTCGGTATGGCTACACCTTC
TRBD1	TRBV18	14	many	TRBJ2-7	CASSPRDRAYEQYF	TGCGCCAGCAGCCCGAGGGACAGGGCCTACGAGCAGTACTTC
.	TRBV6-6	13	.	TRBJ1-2	CATNGAAFYGYTF	TGTGCCACTAATGGGGCAGCATTCTATGGCTACACCTTC
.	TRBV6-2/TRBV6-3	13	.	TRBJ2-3	CASSYRSADTQYF	TGTGCCAGCAGTTACCGGTCCGCAGATACGCAGTATTTT
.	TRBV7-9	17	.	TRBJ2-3	CASSFWGPPNRPDTQYF	TGTGCCAGCAGCTTCTGGGGCCCCCCCAATCGCCCAGATACGCAGTATTTT